This T cell receptor beta chain appears in the sequencing data of a study of Ad26.COV2.S vaccination and SARS-CoV-2 variants. The CDR3 runs 17 residues. The V end was cut by 4 bases, the J end by 4 bases, with 23 bases between. Per germline, CDR1 SNHLY and CDR2 FYNNEI. The treatment denotes: around 19 received Ad26.COV2.S at low or high dose, single or two shots; 5 received placebo; per-sample allocation not given. Day 63 after the first injection of vaccine or placebo was the sampling time. Using immunoSEQ multiplex PCR, the repertoire was profiled, and TCRdb retains in-frame clones only, with some absent. The table shows 440,000 or so clones, with about 90% occurring only once.

V and J are TRBV2 and TRBJ2-7; D uncertain. Specimen: peripheral blood, collected in a trial of Ad26.COV2.S vaccine versus placebo. The sequence derives from a person aged 18-60 years who received the Ad26.COV2.S COVID-19 vaccine or a placebo. This CDR3 reads CASSVYGEGIQAYEQYF. DNA of the CDR3: TGTGCCAGCAGTGTTTATGGGGAAGGGATCCAAGCTTACGAGCAGTACTTC.